This entry concerns a single TCR beta chain. Its cognate antigen is unknown. The sample comes from a study of T cell responses to AZD1222 COVID-19 vaccine. Points from the study as a whole: In all cases, repertoires were sampled only after the peak T cell response. Spike-specific TCR breadth and depth rose after two AZD1222 doses. Donors skewed white British and female; clonal diversity was possibly underestimated. The CD4 TCRs associated with vaccination extended across spike and predominated at 160-218 and 743-854.

Germline CDR1 and CDR2: SEHNR and FQNEAQ (reference sequence). Trimming at V came to 6 bases and at J to 3 bases, leaving 6 bases not matched to a gene. This CDR3 contains 16 residues. Measured with immunoSEQ multiplex PCR; TCRdb has only the in-frame clones, and not every one. The table includes 120,000 or so clones, around 92% detected once. The clonotype comes from an adult in good health. The material sequenced was peripheral blood, taken on day 0 of AZD1222 vaccination. This chain joins TRBV7-9 and TRBJ2-3; TRBD2 agrees at 13 bases. The CDR3 DNA is TGTGCCAGCAGTCTGACTAGCGGGAGGCCAACAGATACGCAGTATTTT. It yields the protein CASSLTSGRPTDTQYF.